The 27 T cell receptor beta chains below all came from one sample that was sequenced in a study of blood T cell repertoires in COVID-19. The table came from immunoSEQ multiplex PCR; TCRdb's copy has only in-frame clones and leaves some out. The data show some 340,000 clones, roughly 87% seen once. The specimen was PBMCs or T cells enriched from blood (not recorded which). These receptors all stem from a woman aged 45 to 65 who had recovered from COVID-19.

V gene TRBV10-3 combines with J gene TRBJ2-3, with TRBD2 matching 9 bases. The junction had 15 bases not matched to a gene; V was cut back by 6 bases and J by 5 bases. The CDR3 spans 17 residues. Germline assignment: CDR1 ENHRY and CDR2 SYGVKD. The CDR3 DNA reads as TGTGCCATCAGGGTGGCTAGCGGGGCCCTACCGGGAGATACGCAGTATTTT. Translation: CAIRVASGALPGDTQYF.

The chain has TRBV5-4 and TRBJ2-1; no reliable D call. The CDR3 is made up of 12 amino acids. Between the trimmed V and J ends, which lost 0 bases and 7 bases, there was a span of 5 bases. The V gene's germline CDR1 is SGHNT and CDR2 YYREEE (reference sequence). The CDR3 region is CASSLDLNEQFF. The CDR3 nucleotides read TGTGCCAGCAGCTTGGACTTAAATGAGCAGTTCTTC.

This chain connects TRBV6-5 to TRBJ2-7, with 7 positions matching TRBD2. There are 11 residues in the CDR3. Germline V gene lookup returns CDR1 MNHEY and CDR2 SVGAGI. V lost 8 bases and J lost 6; bases outside the gene matches: 4. CDR3 sequence reads: CASRLAGEQYF. Here the CDR3 DNA reads TGTGCCAGCCGACTAGCCGGCGAGCAGTACTTC.

The gene calls are TRBV6-5 and TRBJ2-7; 9 nucleotides agree with TRBD1. CDR3 length: 13 amino acids. Germline lookup yields CDR1 MNHEY and CDR2 SVGAGI. With V trimmed by 6 bases and J by 2 bases, 2 bases remained unmatched. DNA of the CDR3: TGTGCCAGCAGACAGGGGGCCGCCTACGAGCAGTACTTC. This translates into CASRQGAAYEQYF.

This clone has ten or more counts. The chain is built from TRBV5-1 and TRBJ2-3; perhaps TRBD2 as D (6 bases). CDR3 length: 15 amino acids. Germline V gene data show CDR1 as SGHRS and CDR2 as YFSETQ. V lost 0 bases and J 0 bases, leaving 8 bases between the germline ends. The CDR3 protein is CASSLAGTSTDTQYF. DNA for the CDR3: TGCGCCAGCAGCTTGGCCGGGACTAGCACAGATACGCAGTATTTT.

The chain uses TRBV27 and TRBJ1-4; 7 nucleotides agree with TRBD1. The CDR3 is 15 amino acids. V was pared by 6 bases and J by 4 bases, with 8 bases of the junction left unmatched. Germline CDR1 reads MNHEY; CDR2 reads SMNVEV (reference sequence). In DNA, the CDR3 is TGTGCCAGCAGCCGCCAGCCAGGGGGTAATGAAAAACTGTTTTTT. Protein sequence: CASSRQPGGNEKLFF.

Turning to this clone: A read error may account for a junction end that differs from germline. The chain employs TRBV7-7 and TRBJ2-3; 9 nucleotides agree with TRBD2. CDR1 and CDR2 (germline): SSHAT, FNYEAQ (reference sequence). This CDR3 contains 16 residues. The CDR3 loop is CASSPGTSQGTDTQYF. The CDR3 nucleotides are TGTGCTAGCAGCCCAGGGACTAGCCAAGGAACAGATACGCAGTATTTT.

The V call is TRBV7-9, the J call TRBJ1-4; the D gene is possibly TRBD1 (5 bases). This CDR3 contains 14 residues. Germline V CDR1 and CDR2: SEHNR, FQNEAQ (reference sequence). Between the trimmed V and J ends, which lost 5 bases and 5 bases, there was a span of 12 bases. The DNA of the CDR3 is TGTGCCAGCAGCCTAGACAGTCTCAATGAAAAACTGTTTTTT. It encodes CASSLDSLNEKLFF.

The chain couples TRBV19 to TRBJ2-1; D unclear. V gave up 4 bases and J gave up 0 bases, with 13 bases separating them. The CDR3 length is 16 residues. In germline, CDR1 is LNHDA, CDR2 SQIVND (reference sequence). DNA for the CDR3: TGTGCCAGTAGTAGGGCGCCATTGAGCTCCTACAATGAGCAGTTCTTC. Amino acid sequence: CASSRAPLSSYNEQFF.

This clone was counted at least ten times. The V gene is TRBV3-1 (or the pseudogene TRBV3-2), the J gene TRBJ2-6; D is ambiguous. The germline V gene has CDR1 LGHDT and CDR2 YNNKEL (reference sequence). The CDR3 sequence is 16 residues long. The germline V and J ends were trimmed by 4 bases and 4 bases, with 14 bases remaining between them. In nucleotides, the CDR3 is TGTGCCAGCAGCCGTTATCCCGGGTCGGGGGCCAACGTCCTGACTTTC. Amino acids: CASSRYPGSGANVLTF.

The chain carries TRBV1 and TRBJ1-1; TRBD1, the table's D call, was not compared with the DNA. TRBV1 is a listed pseudogene. The CDR3 consists of 18 residues. The CDR3 sequence is CTSSQELWTGVTNTEAFF. CDR3 DNA sequence: TGCACCAGCAGCCAAGAGCTATGGACAGGGGTTACGAACACTGAAGCTTTCTTT.

The CDR3 protein is CASSRRDRSGRPTNEKLFF. The DNA of the CDR3 is TGTGCCAGTAGTAGGAGGGACAGGAGTGGAAGACCAACTAATGAAAAACTGTTTTTT. The gene calls are TRBV19 and TRBJ1-4; 8 bases are a match to TRBD1. This CDR3 region has 19 residues. Losses at the gene ends were 4 bases for V and 0 bases for J; bases not matched to a gene: 13. Germline lookup yields CDR1 LNHDA and CDR2 SQIVND (reference sequence).

This clone was observed a single time. This chain joins TRBV7-2 and TRBJ1-1; D remains ambiguous. There are 14 residues in the CDR3. Per germline, CDR1 SGHTA and CDR2 FQGNSA. V was pared by 5 bases and J by 5 bases, with 15 bases between. The CDR3 spells CASSLQAAGTEAFF. The CDR3, as DNA: TGTGCCAGCAGCCTCCAAGCAGCGGGGACTGAAGCTTTCTTT.

The chain has TRBV6-6 and TRBJ1-2; the D gene is possibly TRBD1 (6 bases). The CDR3 contains 13 residues. CDR1 is MNHNY and CDR2 is SVGAGI in the germline V gene (reference sequence). V shed 6 bases and J shed 8 bases, with 16 bases lying between them. The CDR3 loop reads CASSFTGPGGYTF. The CDR3 nucleotides read TGTGCCAGCAGCTTTACAGGGCCTGGAGGCTACACCTTC.

The chain combines TRBV5-6 with TRBJ1-6; D is perhaps TRBD1 (5 bases). The CDR3 length is 14 residues. V shed 0 bases and J shed 13 bases, with 14 bases lying between them. Germline lookup yields CDR1 SGHDT and CDR2 YYEEEE. CDR3: CASSLGQIWRPLHF. The CDR3 coding sequence is TGTGCCAGCAGCTTGGGACAGATTTGGCGTCCCCTCCACTTT.

This chain connects TRBV11-2 to TRBJ2-7, with TRBD2 as a possible D gene (6 bases). V was cut by 5 bases and J by 2 bases, with 16 bases left in between. Per the germline V gene, CDR1 is SGHAT and CDR2 is FQNNGV. The CDR3 length is 15 residues. CDR3 region: CASSQAPGVPYEQYF. CDR3 coding DNA: TGTGCCAGCAGCCAGGCCCCGGGAGTTCCCTACGAGCAGTACTTC.

This chain connects TRBV6-5 to TRBJ1-3; D call uncertain. The CDR3 totals 15 residues. Germline V gene lookup returns CDR1 MNHEY and CDR2 SVGAGI. Deletions cut 2 bases from V and 4 bases from J, with 12 bases between. This CDR3 reads CASSYALRSGNTIYF. In DNA, the CDR3 is TGTGCCAGCAGTTACGCCCTAAGATCAGGAAACACCATATATTTT.

The rearrangement joins TRBV7-2 to TRBJ1-6; TRBD1 agrees at 7 bases. Germline CDR1 SGHTA, CDR2 FQGNSA. CDR3 size: 18 residues. V lost 5 bases and J lost 4; bases outside the gene matches: 14. CDR3 sequence: CASSAGQAKGRYNSPLHF. In nucleotides, the CDR3 is TGTGCCAGCAGCGCCGGACAGGCCAAAGGGAGATATAATTCACCCCTCCACTTT.

This chain connects TRBV20-1 to TRBJ1-2; TRBD1 might be the D (5 bases). V lost 5 bases, J lost 4 bases, and 8 bases lay in between. Germline loops: CDR1 DFQATT, CDR2 SNEGSKA (reference sequence). CDR3 size: 11 residues. CDR3 nucleotide sequence: TGCAGTGCTCTTGACAGCTATGGCTACACCTTC. As protein: CSALDSYGYTF.

The chain couples TRBV27 to TRBJ2-1; 7 bases agree with TRBD2. V lost 5 bases to trimming and J lost 4 bases; unmatched junction nucleotides: 8. Per the germline V gene, CDR1 is MNHEY and CDR2 is SMNVEV (reference sequence). The CDR3 sequence is 15 residues long. The CDR3 sequence: CASSPRGTTYNEQFF. The CDR3 region has the DNA TGTGCCAGCAGTCCTCGAGGGACTACTTACAATGAGCAGTTCTTC.

The V gene is TRBV13, the J gene TRBJ2-1; tentatively, D is TRBD1 (5 bases). CDR1 PRHDT and CDR2 FYEKMQ come from the germline V gene (reference sequence). The CDR3 has 14 residues. The V end was cut by 4 bases, the J end by 3 bases, with 10 bases between. The CDR3 DNA reads TGTGCCAGCAGCTCAGGGCGAGTCTACAATGAGCAGTTCTTC. Its protein is CASSSGRVYNEQFF.

The chain couples TRBV7-9 to TRBJ2-3; 11 nucleotides line up with TRBD2. This CDR3 comprises 18 residues. With 5 bases clipped from V and 0 bases from J, the junction kept 10 bases outside the gene matches. The germline gives CDR1 SEHNR, CDR2 FQNEAQ (reference sequence). The CDR3 DNA sequence: TGTGCCAGCAGCGTATATAGCGGGGGGGGATCTAGCACAGATACGCAGTATTTT. It translates to CASSVYSGGGSSTDTQYF.

This clone was counted a few times. V gene TRBV19 combines with J gene TRBJ1-2; D might be TRBD1 (6 bases). Trimming stripped 5 bases from V and 4 bases from J, with 11 bases between. Germline lookup yields CDR1 LNHDA and CDR2 SQIVND (reference sequence). The CDR3 has 13 amino acids. Here the CDR3 reads CASSQTGSYGYTF. The DNA for the CDR3 is TGTGCCAGTAGTCAGACAGGTAGCTATGGCTACACCTTC.

The chain joins TRBV19 to TRBJ2-1, with TRBD2 matching 8 bases. Germline CDR1 and CDR2: LNHDA and SQIVND (reference sequence). This CDR3 has 14 amino acids. With V trimmed by 1 base and J by 8 bases, 4 bases remained unmatched. The CDR3: CASSIGTSGYEQFF. In nucleotides, the CDR3 is TGTGCCAGTAGTATAGGCACTAGCGGCTATGAGCAGTTCTTC.

The J gene is TRBJ1-2, the V gene TRBV3-1 (or the pseudogene TRBV3-2), with D possibly matching TRBD1 (6 bases). The V gene's germline CDR1 is LGHDT and CDR2 YNNKEL (reference sequence). V lost 0 bases and J 4 bases, leaving 9 bases between the germline ends. The CDR3 is 14 residues long. CDR3 region: CASSQETGPYGYTF. DNA of the CDR3: TGTGCCAGCAGCCAAGAGACAGGTCCCTATGGCTACACCTTC.

The chain employs TRBV19 and TRBJ1-1; the match to TRBD1 covers 8 bases. CDR1 is LNHDA and CDR2 is SQIVND in the germline V gene (reference sequence). Unmatched junction bases numbered 4, after V lost 3 bases and J lost 1 base. CDR3 length: 15 amino acids. The CDR3 reads CASSMGTGANTEAFF. The CDR3 nucleotides are TGTGCCAGTAGTATGGGGACAGGCGCGAACACTGAAGCTTTCTTT.

The rearrangement links TRBV18 to TRBJ1-2, with a tentative D call TRBD1 (5 bases). Germline loops: CDR1 KGHSH, CDR2 LQKENI. Trimming pared 1 base from V and 4 bases from J, leaving 19 bases between. The CDR3 runs 17 residues. The CDR3 sequence: CASSPLLEQGTTYGYTF. The CDR3, as DNA: TGTGCCAGCTCACCACTCCTGGAGCAGGGCACAACCTATGGCTACACCTTC.